What follows are 18 T cell receptor beta chains derived from one specimen sequenced in a study of blood T cell repertoires in COVID-19. Measured with immunoSEQ multiplex PCR; TCRdb has only the in-frame clones, and not every one. The table includes 250,000 to 300,000 clones, almost 90% detected once. The sequencing input was peripheral blood. These receptors were obtained from a woman younger than 45 with COVID-19, enrolled during active disease.

The count of this clone is one. V is TRBV5-5 and J is TRBJ1-4, with 7 positions matching TRBD1. Germline CDR1 reads SGHKS; CDR2 reads YYEKEE (reference sequence). The CDR3 runs to 18 residues. V trimming: 2 bases; J trimming: 0 bases; junction bases outside the gene matches: 10. As DNA, the CDR3 is TGTGCCAGCAGCTTAGCCGACAGGGTTCCCTCAACTAATGAAAAACTGTTTTTT. Its protein product is CASSLADRVPSTNEKLFF.

CDR3 sequence (DNA): TGTGCCAGCAGCCCCGGGACAGGGGCCCGCTCTGGAAACACCATATATTTT. Translating it yields CASSPGTGARSGNTIYF. The genes are TRBV7-2 and TRBJ1-3; 10 bases agree with TRBD1. The trim removed 5 bases at V and 0 bases at J, leaving 7 bases unmatched. The CDR3 covers 17 residues. Germline CDR1 SGHTA, CDR2 FQGNSA.

This rearrangement joins TRBV18 to TRBJ2-3; D is possibly TRBD2 (5 bases). This CDR3 is 16 amino acids long. V shed 0 bases and J shed 1 base, with 11 bases lying between them. Germline V lookup: CDR1 KGHSH, CDR2 LQKENI. The CDR3 reads CASSPPASPGTDTQYF. The DNA of the CDR3 is TGTGCCAGCTCACCACCGGCTAGCCCCGGCACAGATACGCAGTATTTT.

The genes are TRBV29-1 and TRBJ1-1; 9 bases align to TRBD1. Germline values: CDR1 SQVTM, CDR2 ANQGSEA. V lost 6 bases, J lost 6 bases, and 5 bases stayed unmatched. This CDR3 region has 12 residues. Here the CDR3 reads CSVRDRVSEAFF. The CDR3 coding sequence is TGCAGCGTCCGGGACAGGGTTTCTGAAGCTTTCTTT. Complete variable domain (other parts from reference TRBV29-1 and TRBJ1-1): SAVISQKPSRDICQRGTSLTIQCQVDSQVTMMFWYRQQPGQSLTLIATANQGSEATYESGFVIDKFPISRPNLTFSTLTVSNMSPEDSSIYLCSVRDRVSEAFFGQGTRLTVV.

This chain uses TRBV30 with TRBJ1-3; D is unresolved. The CDR3 is made up of 13 amino acids. V was cut by 1 base and J by 0 bases, with 4 bases left in between. Germline-derived CDR1 and CDR2 are GTSNPN and SVGIG (reference sequence). This CDR3 is CAWSAFSGNTIYF. The CDR3 DNA reads as TGTGCCTGGAGTGCGTTCTCTGGAAACACCATATATTTT.

As DNA, the CDR3 is TGTGCCACCAGTGATCCCGGAGGAGCCTCTGGAAACACCATATATTTT. Protein: CATSDPGGASGNTIYF. This sequence joins TRBV24-1 and TRBJ1-3; no clear D. The CDR3 has 16 amino acids. V was pared by 3 bases and J by 0 bases, with 11 bases between. Germline lookup yields CDR1 KGHDR and CDR2 SFDVKD.

CDR3 coding DNA: TGTGCCAGTAGCAGTACAGGGGGAGAGGATGAAAAACTGTTTTTT. Its translation is CASSSTGGEDEKLFF. V usage is TRBV19 and J usage is TRBJ1-4, with TRBD1 matching 8 bases. This CDR3 comprises 15 residues. The trim removed 6 bases at V and 6 bases at J, leaving 9 bases unmatched. Germline V CDR1 and CDR2: LNHDA, SQIVND (reference sequence). The full variable domain, its missing parts supplied by reference TRBV19 and TRBJ1-4, is DGGITQSPKYLFRKEGQNVTLSCEQNLNHDAMYWYRQDPGQGLRLIYYSQIVNDFQKGDIAEGYSVSREKKESFPLTVTSAQKNPTAFYLCASSSTGGEDEKLFFGSGTQLSVL.

This clone has a handful of counts. This chain connects TRBV2 to TRBJ2-3; 7 bases align to TRBD1. The CDR3 has 14 residues. V gave up 6 bases and J gave up 2 bases; unmatched junction bases: 5. Per the germline V gene, CDR1 is SNHLY and CDR2 is FYNNEI. Written as DNA, the CDR3 is TGTGCCAGCAGAAGACAGGGAAACACAGATACGCAGTATTTT. It yields the protein CASRRQGNTDTQYF.

This rearrangement joins TRBV12-5 to TRBJ2-5; 7 nucleotides align to TRBD1. With V trimmed by 3 bases and J by 5 bases, 3 bases remained unmatched. This CDR3 has 13 amino acids. CDR1 LGHNT and CDR2 FRNRAP come from the germline V gene. In DNA, the CDR3 is TGTGCTAGTGGTTTACCGACAGGGGAGACCCAGTACTTC. Translated: CASGLPTGETQYF.

This chain links TRBV14 with TRBJ2-3, with D possibly being TRBD1 (5 bases). The germline gives CDR1 SGHDN, CDR2 FVKESK. V was trimmed by 1 base and J by 6 bases, leaving 8 bases between them. This CDR3 spans 13 amino acids. The CDR3 sequence: CASSQGGADTQYF. Here the CDR3 DNA reads TGTGCCAGCAGCCAAGGTGGGGCGGATACGCAGTATTTT. Variable domain in full (rest from reference TRBV14 and TRBJ2-3): EAGVTQFPSHSVIEKGQTVTLRCDPISGHDNLYWYRRVMGKEIKFLLHFVKESKQDESGMPNNRFLAERTGGTYSTLKVQPAELEDSGVYFCASSQGGADTQYFGPGTRLTVL.

The chain recombines TRBV9 with TRBJ2-3; the match to TRBD1 covers 8 bases. Germline values: CDR1 SGDLS, CDR2 YYNGEE. This CDR3 has 16 amino acids. V lost 0 bases to trimming and J lost 2 bases; unmatched junction nucleotides: 5. This chain's CDR3 is CASSVVPTGATDTQYF. DNA of the CDR3: TGTGCCAGCAGCGTAGTTCCGACAGGGGCCACAGATACGCAGTATTTT.

The CDR3: CATRRSGGSGGANVLTF. The CDR3 DNA sequence: TGTGCCACCCGACGGAGCGGTGGGTCGGGTGGGGCCAACGTCCTGACTTTC. The J gene is TRBJ2-6, the V gene TRBV27; maybe TRBD2 (5 bases). The CDR3 covers 17 residues. V dropped 10 bases and J dropped 3 bases, with 22 bases sitting between them. From germline, CDR1 is MNHEY and CDR2 SMNVEV (reference sequence).

J is TRBJ1-6 and V is TRBV4-1; weak D call: TRBD1 (5 bases). The CDR3 extends over 14 amino acids. Trimming took 1 base from V and 9 from J, leaving 10 bases between them. Germline values: CDR1 MGHRA, CDR2 YSYEKL. CDR3 sequence (DNA): TGCGCCAGCAGCCAAGTGATCGGGGGTTCACCCCTCCACTTT. Its translation: CASSQVIGGSPLHF.

This clone has just one count. V is TRBV10-3 and J is TRBJ2-7; D uncertain. The germline CDR1 and CDR2 sequences are ENHRY and SYGVKD. V was clipped by 0 bases and J by 6 bases, with 6 bases between them. This CDR3 contains 12 residues. The CDR3, as DNA: TGTGCCATCAGTGAGTCGACGGGCGAGCAGTACTTC. Translation gives CAISESTGEQYF.

The V gene is TRBV15, the J gene TRBJ2-2, with D hard to call. Germline CDR1 reads LNHNV; CDR2 reads YYDKDF (reference sequence). The CDR3 totals 17 residues. V gave up 7 bases and J gave up 0 bases, with 18 bases separating them. As DNA, the CDR3 is TGTGCCACCAACCAGAGGAAGTGGGTGACGAACACCGGGGAGCTGTTTTTT. It specifies CATNQRKWVTNTGELFF.

The genes are TRBV6-5 and TRBJ2-1; weak D call: TRBD1 (6 bases). Trimming took 6 bases from V and 12 from J, leaving 18 bases between them. The CDR3 covers 13 residues. The V gene's germline CDR1 is MNHEY and CDR2 SVGAGI. The CDR3 here is CASSDGAQGWQFF. The DNA for the CDR3 is TGTGCCAGCAGCGATGGGGCTCAGGGGTGGCAGTTCTTC.

This chain uses TRBV9 with TRBJ1-3, with D maybe TRBD1 (6 bases). V was trimmed by 3 bases and J by 0 bases, leaving 13 bases between them. Germline V CDR1 and CDR2: SGDLS, YYNGEE. The CDR3 has 16 residues. The CDR3 region has the DNA TGTGCCAGCAGCGCCTCTACAGGGTTCTCTGGAAACACCATATATTTT. Translation: CASSASTGFSGNTIYF.

The gene calls are TRBV18 and TRBJ1-5; 8 bases are a match to TRBD1. This CDR3 region has 14 residues. The V segment lost 6 bases and the J segment 3 bases; nucleotides outside the gene matches: 4. CDR1 is KGHSH, CDR2 LQKENI, per germline. The CDR3 is CASSETGDNQPQHF. CDR3 DNA sequence: TGTGCCAGCTCGGAGACAGGGGACAATCAGCCCCAGCATTTT.